These 11 T cell receptor beta chains originate from one sample sequenced in a study of blood T cell repertoires in COVID-19. TCRdb keeps only in-frame clones here, not all; method: immunoSEQ multiplex PCR. Of fewer than 300,000 clones listed, about 80% are singletons. The sequenced sample consisted of peripheral blood. These receptors were collected from a woman over 75 with acute or convalescent COVID-19.

V and J are TRBV3-1 (or the pseudogene TRBV3-2) and TRBJ2-1, with TRBD1 identical over 7 bases. V was clipped by 2 bases and J by 5 bases; unmatched bases: 6. The germline V gene encodes CDR1 LGHDT and CDR2 YNNKEL (reference sequence). This CDR3 comprises 15 residues. DNA of the CDR3: TGTGCCAGCAGCCAAACAGGGGTTCTAGACAATGAGCAGTTCTTC. It is translated as CASSQTGVLDNEQFF.

This sequence joins TRBV5-1 and TRBJ1-1; D gene ambiguous. Germline values: CDR1 SGHRS, CDR2 YFSETQ. V was cut by 5 bases and J by 0 bases, with 17 bases left in between. This CDR3 region has 16 residues. As DNA, the CDR3 is TGCGCCAGCAGTCTAATTAGGGCGGGTATGAACACTGAAGCTTTCTTT. Translating gives CASSLIRAGMNTEAFF.

This clone showed up just once. CDR3 nucleotide sequence: TGTGCCAGCAGTCACAAGCAAGGGAGCTCCTACAATGAGCAGTTCTTC. As protein: CASSHKQGSSYNEQFF. This chain uses TRBV2 with TRBJ2-1; tentatively, D is TRBD2 (5 bases). Germline CDR1 is SNHLY and CDR2 is FYNNEI. V dropped 5 bases and J dropped 0 bases, with 14 bases sitting between them. The CDR3 covers 16 residues.

The V and J genes are TRBV5-1 and TRBJ2-6; TRBD1 might be the D (6 bases). This CDR3 is 15 amino acids long. CDR1 and CDR2 (germline): SGHRS, YFSETQ. Trimming stripped 1 base from V and 2 bases from J, with 7 bases between. The CDR3 DNA sequence: TGCGCCAGCAGCTTGCCAGGGGCTGGGGCCAACGTCCTGACTTTC. Translation gives CASSLPGAGANVLTF.

Many counts were recorded for this clone. The genes are TRBV5-4 and TRBJ2-5; 8 nucleotides align to TRBD2. This CDR3 has 15 amino acids. V trimming: 1 base; J trimming: 5 bases; junction bases outside the gene matches: 7. CDR1 is SGHNT and CDR2 is YYREEE in the germline V gene (reference sequence). In DNA form, the CDR3 reads TGTGCCAGCAGCTTGTGGTCTAGCGGGCAGGAGACCCAGTACTTC. It yields the protein CASSLWSSGQETQYF.

The chain combines TRBV24-1 with TRBJ1-1; D may be TRBD1 (5 bases). Germline CDR1 is KGHDR and CDR2 is SFDVKD. V lost 5 bases and J lost 6, with 21 bases in between. The CDR3 sequence is 16 residues long. This chain's CDR3 is CATSVGWGAGLAEAFF. CDR3 coding DNA: TGTGCCACCAGTGTAGGTTGGGGAGCGGGACTGGCTGAAGCTTTCTTT.

V usage is TRBV15 and J usage is TRBJ2-6, with TRBD2 matching over 11 bases. The V segment lost 1 base and the J segment 0 bases; nucleotides outside the gene matches: 11. Germline CDR1 LNHNV, CDR2 YYDKDF (reference sequence). This CDR3 spans 21 amino acids. The CDR3 nucleotides read TGTGCCACCAGCAGAGCGGGGCTAGCGGGGGGTCTAAGCTCTGGGGCCAACGTCCTGACTTTC. This encodes CATSRAGLAGGLSSGANVLTF.

The rearrangement links TRBV5-4 to TRBJ2-1; 10 bases match TRBD1. V was clipped by 4 bases and J by 7 bases; unmatched bases: 8. Per germline, CDR1 SGHNT and CDR2 YYREEE (reference sequence). This CDR3 spans 15 amino acids. CDR3: CASSLWTGGDNEQFF. CDR3 coding DNA: TGTGCCAGCAGCCTCTGGACAGGGGGGGATAATGAGCAGTTCTTC.

V usage is TRBV25-1 and J usage is TRBJ1-2, with D tentatively TRBD1 (5 bases). The CDR3 has 15 amino acids. V gave up 3 bases and J gave up 6 bases, with 17 bases separating them. Per the germline V gene, CDR1 is MGHDK and CDR2 is SYGVNS. The DNA for the CDR3 is TGTGCCAGCAGTGAGTCAGGGCTTGGGAAGGATGGCTACACCTTC. Translating it yields CASSESGLGKDGYTF.

The V and J genes are TRBV7-8 and TRBJ1-6, with TRBD1 identical over 9 bases. The CDR3 is 17 residues long. CDR1 and CDR2 from the germline V gene are SGHVS and FQNEAQ. Trimming cost V 5 bases and J 1 base; bases outside gene matches: 6. The CDR3 here is CASSEDRGRSYNSPLHF. DNA for the CDR3: TGTGCCAGCAGCGAGGACAGGGGCCGGTCCTATAATTCACCCCTCCACTTT.

This clone was counted only a few times. This chain uses TRBV5-1 with TRBJ2-1; 11 nucleotides line up with TRBD2. The ends lost 3 bases at V and 4 bases at J; junction bases unmatched: 9. Germline assignment: CDR1 SGHRS and CDR2 YFSETQ. CDR3 length: 17 amino acids. In DNA form, the CDR3 reads TGCGCCAGCAGCTCGCATACCGGGACTAGCGGTTACAATGAGCAGTTCTTC. It encodes CASSSHTGTSGYNEQFF.